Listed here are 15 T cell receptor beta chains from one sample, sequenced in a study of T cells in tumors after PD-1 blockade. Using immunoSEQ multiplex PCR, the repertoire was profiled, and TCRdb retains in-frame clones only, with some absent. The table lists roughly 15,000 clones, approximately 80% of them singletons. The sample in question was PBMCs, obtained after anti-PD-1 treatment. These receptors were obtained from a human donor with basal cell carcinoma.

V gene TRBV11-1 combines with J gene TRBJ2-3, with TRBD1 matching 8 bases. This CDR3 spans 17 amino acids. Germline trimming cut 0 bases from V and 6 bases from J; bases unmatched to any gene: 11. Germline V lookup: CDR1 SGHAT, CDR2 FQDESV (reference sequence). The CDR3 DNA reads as TGTGCCAGCAGCTTAGCGGAGAGCCAGGGGGCAGGTGATACGCAGTATTTT. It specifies CASSLAESQGAGDTQYF. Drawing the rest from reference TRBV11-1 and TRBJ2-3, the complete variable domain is EAEVAQSPRYKITEKSQAVAFWCDPISGHATLYWYRQILGQGPELLVQFQDESVVDDSQLPKDRFSAERLKGVDSTLKIQPAELGDSAMYLCASSLAESQGAGDTQYFGPGTRLTVL.

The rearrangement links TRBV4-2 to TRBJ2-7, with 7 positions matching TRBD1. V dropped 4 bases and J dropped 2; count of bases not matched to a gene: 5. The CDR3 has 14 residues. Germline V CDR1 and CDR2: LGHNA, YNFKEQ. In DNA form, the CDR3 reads TGTGCCAGCAGCCCGTTGACAGGGACCTACGAGCAGTACTTC. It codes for CASSPLTGTYEQYF.

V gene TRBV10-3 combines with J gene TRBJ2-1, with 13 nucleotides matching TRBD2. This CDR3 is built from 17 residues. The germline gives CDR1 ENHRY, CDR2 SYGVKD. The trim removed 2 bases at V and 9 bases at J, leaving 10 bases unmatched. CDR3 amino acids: CAISEERTSGSRAEQFF. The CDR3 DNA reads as TGTGCCATCAGTGAGGAAAGGACTAGCGGGAGTAGAGCTGAGCAGTTCTTC.

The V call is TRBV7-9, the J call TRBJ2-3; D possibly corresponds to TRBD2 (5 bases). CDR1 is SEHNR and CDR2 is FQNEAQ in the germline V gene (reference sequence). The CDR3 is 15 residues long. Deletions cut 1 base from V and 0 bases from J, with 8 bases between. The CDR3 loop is CASSLGGISTDTQYF. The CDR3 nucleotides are TGTGCCAGCAGCTTAGGAGGGATTAGCACAGATACGCAGTATTTT.

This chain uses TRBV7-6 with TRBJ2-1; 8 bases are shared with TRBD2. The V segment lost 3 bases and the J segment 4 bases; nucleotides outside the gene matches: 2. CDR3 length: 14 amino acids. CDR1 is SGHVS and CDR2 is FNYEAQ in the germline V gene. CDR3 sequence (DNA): TGTGCCAGCAGCTTGCGGGGGGAATACAATGAGCAGTTCTTC. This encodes CASSLRGEYNEQFF.

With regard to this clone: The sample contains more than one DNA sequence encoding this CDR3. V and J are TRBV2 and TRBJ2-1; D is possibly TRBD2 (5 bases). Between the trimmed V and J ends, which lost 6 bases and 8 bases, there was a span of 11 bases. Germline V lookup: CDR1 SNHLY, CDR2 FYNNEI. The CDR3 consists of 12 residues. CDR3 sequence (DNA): TGTGCCAGCAGCCGAGGGTGGGATGAGCAGTTCTTC. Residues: CASSRGWDEQFF.

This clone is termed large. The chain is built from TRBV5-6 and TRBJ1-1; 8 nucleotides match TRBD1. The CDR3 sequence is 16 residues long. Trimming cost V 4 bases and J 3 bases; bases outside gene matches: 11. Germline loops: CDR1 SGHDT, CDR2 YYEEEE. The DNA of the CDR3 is TGTGCCAGCAGCCCGACAACCGGGACAGGAGACACTGAAGCTTTCTTT. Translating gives CASSPTTGTGDTEAFF.

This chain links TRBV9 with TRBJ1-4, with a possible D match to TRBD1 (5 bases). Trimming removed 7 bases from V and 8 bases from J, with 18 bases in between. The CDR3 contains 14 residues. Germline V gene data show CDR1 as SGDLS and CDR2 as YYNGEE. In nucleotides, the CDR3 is TGTGCCAGCTCCCGCACGGGGGAAGGGGAAAAACTGTTTTTT. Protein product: CASSRTGEGEKLFF.

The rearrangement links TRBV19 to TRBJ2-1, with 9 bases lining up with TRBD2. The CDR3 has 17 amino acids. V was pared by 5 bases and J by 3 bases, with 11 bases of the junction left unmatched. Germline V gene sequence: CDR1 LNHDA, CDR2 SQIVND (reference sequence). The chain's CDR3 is CASSPSPAGGFYNEQFF. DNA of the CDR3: TGTGCCAGTAGTCCGAGTCCAGCGGGAGGATTCTACAATGAGCAGTTCTTC.

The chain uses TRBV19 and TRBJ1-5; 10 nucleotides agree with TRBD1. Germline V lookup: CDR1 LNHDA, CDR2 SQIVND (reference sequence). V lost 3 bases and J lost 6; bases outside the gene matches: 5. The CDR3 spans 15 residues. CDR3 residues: CASSMTGGVGQPQHF. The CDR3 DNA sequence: TGTGCCAGTAGTATGACAGGGGGCGTCGGTCAGCCCCAGCATTTT.

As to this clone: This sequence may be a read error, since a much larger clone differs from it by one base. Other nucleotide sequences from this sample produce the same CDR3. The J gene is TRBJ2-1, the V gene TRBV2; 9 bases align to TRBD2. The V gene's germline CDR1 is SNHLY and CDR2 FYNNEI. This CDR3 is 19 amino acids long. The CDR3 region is CPSSDGGAREGSSYNEQFF. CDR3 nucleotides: TGTCCCAGCAGTGACGGGGGGGCGCGGGAGGGGAGCTCCTACAATGAGCAGTTCTTC.

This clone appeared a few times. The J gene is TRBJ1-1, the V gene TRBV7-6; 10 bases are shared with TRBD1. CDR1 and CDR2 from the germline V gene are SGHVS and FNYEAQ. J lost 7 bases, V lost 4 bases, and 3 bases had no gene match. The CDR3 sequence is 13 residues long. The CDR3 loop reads CASSWGQGSEAFF. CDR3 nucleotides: TGTGCCAGCAGCTGGGGACAGGGGAGTGAAGCTTTCTTT.

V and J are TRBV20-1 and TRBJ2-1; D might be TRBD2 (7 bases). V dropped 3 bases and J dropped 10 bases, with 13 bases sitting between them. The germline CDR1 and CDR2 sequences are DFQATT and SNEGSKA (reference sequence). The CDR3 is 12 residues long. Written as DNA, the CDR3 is TGCAGTGCTAGTAGGGGGGGTTGGGAGCAGTTCTTC. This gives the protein CSASRGGWEQFF.

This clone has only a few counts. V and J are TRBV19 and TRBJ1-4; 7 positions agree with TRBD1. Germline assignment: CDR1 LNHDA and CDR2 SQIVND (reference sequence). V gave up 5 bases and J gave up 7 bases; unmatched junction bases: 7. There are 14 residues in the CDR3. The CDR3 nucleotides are TGTGCCAGTAGTCCCGACAGGGCGAGTGAAAAACTGTTTTTT. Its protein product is CASSPDRASEKLFF. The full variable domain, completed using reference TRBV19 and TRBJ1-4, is DGGITQSPKYLFRKEGQNVTLSCEQNLNHDAMYWYRQDPGQGLRLIYYSQIVNDFQKGDIAEGYSVSREKKESFPLTVTSAQKNPTAFYLCASSPDRASEKLFFGSGTQLSVL.

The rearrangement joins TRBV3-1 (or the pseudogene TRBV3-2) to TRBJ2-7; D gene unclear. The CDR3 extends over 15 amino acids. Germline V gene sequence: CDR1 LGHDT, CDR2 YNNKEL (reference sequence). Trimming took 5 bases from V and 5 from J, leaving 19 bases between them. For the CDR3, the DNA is TGTGCCAGCAGCGCTGGTACTTTCGTGTTAGACGAGCAGTACTTC. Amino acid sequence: CASSAGTFVLDEQYF.